These 20 T cell receptor beta chains originate from one sample sequenced in a study of early T cells in non-severe SARS-CoV-2 infection. TCRdb reprocessed the 5' RACE reads with MiXCR, giving one entry per CDR3 protein. The table records approximately 32,000 distinct CDR3 sequences, more than 4% of them present only once. The sequenced sample was whole blood. The receptors were gathered from an adult who was a healthcare worker with PCR-confirmed SARS-CoV-2 infection or an uninfected control (not recorded which).

This clonotype was counted many times. The chain employs TRBV7-2 and TRBJ2-5; tentatively, D is TRBD1 (6 bases). V lost 2 bases, J lost 7 bases, and 14 bases lay in between. Germline CDR1 and CDR2: SGHTA and FQGNSA. The CDR3 covers 14 residues. The CDR3 loop is CASSLMGLGGTQYF. CDR3 DNA sequence: TGTGCCAGCAGCTTAATGGGGCTAGGGGGGACCCAGTACTTC.

At least ten counts were recorded for this clonotype. The chain carries TRBV7-6 and TRBJ2-2; TRBD1 or TRBD2 may be the D gene (6 bases each). This CDR3 region has 16 residues. The ends were cut back, 1 base at V and 1 base at J, with 10 bases in the middle. CDR1 and CDR2 from the germline V gene are SGHVS and FNYEAQ. The CDR3: CASSLVAGQNTGELFF. DNA of the CDR3: TGTGCCAGCAGCTTAGTTGCGGGACAGAACACCGGGGAGCTGTTTTTT.

In its sample, this clonotype was seen a few times. This rearrangement joins TRBV6-1 to TRBJ2-1; TRBD1 matches at 9 bases. Germline CDR1 is MNHNS and CDR2 is SASEGT. The CDR3 has 16 amino acids. Germline trimming cut 4 bases from V and 4 bases from J; bases unmatched to any gene: 8. The CDR3 spells CASSVLTGGEYNEQFF. The CDR3 DNA follows: TGTGCCAGCAGTGTCTTAACAGGGGGCGAATACAATGAGCAGTTCTTC.

There are many counts of this clonotype. The J gene is TRBJ2-7, the V gene TRBV28, with D unclear. There are 17 residues in the CDR3. With 1 base removed from V and 0 bases from J, the gap between germline ends came to 16 bases. Germline values: CDR1 MDHEN, CDR2 SYDVKM. The CDR3 coding sequence is TGTGCCAGCAGTTTATACATCCGACTCGGCAGCTCCTACGAGCAGTACTTC. It encodes CASSLYIRLGSSYEQYF.

The rearrangement joins TRBV12-3 or TRBV12-4 to TRBJ1-5; no clear D gene. This CDR3 contains 15 residues. Trimming took off 2 bases at V and 0 bases at J, with 8 bases between the two ends. The DNA for the CDR3 is TGTGCCAGCAGTTTATTTCGGGATAGCAATCAGCCCCAGCATTTT. This translates into CASSLFRDSNQPQHF.

At least ten counts were recorded for this clonotype. The chain recombines TRBV19 with TRBJ2-5; D is undetermined. Trimming removed 1 base from V and 4 bases from J, with 7 bases in between. Germline V gives CDR1 LNHDA, CDR2 SQIVND (reference sequence). The CDR3 sequence is 13 residues long. The CDR3 coding sequence is TGTGCCAGTAGTATAGGGCAGCTAGAGACCCAGTACTTC. It encodes CASSIGQLETQYF.

This clonotype was counted ten times or more. V is TRBV11-3 and J is TRBJ2-7; D unclear. Trimming shortened V by 0 bases and J by 0 bases, and 6 bases separated the two germline ends. Germline assignment: CDR1 SGHNT and CDR2 YENEEA. This CDR3 spans 14 amino acids. The CDR3 DNA reads TGTGCCAGCAGCTTAGAATCTACCTCCTACGAGCAGTACTTC. Protein: CASSLESTSYEQYF.

This clonotype was seen repeatedly, ten times or more. The junction and the germline gene differ at one end; a read error may be behind it. This chain uses TRBV7-9 with TRBJ2-1, with D possibly matching TRBD2 (6 bases). The CDR3 consists of 15 residues. Germline CDR1 reads SEHNR; CDR2 reads FQNEAQ (reference sequence). The CDR3 DNA follows: TGTGCCAGCAGCCTAGCCAGCGGGCCATACAATGAGCAGTTCTTC. It yields the protein CASSLASGPYNEQFF.

This clonotype was observed at least ten times. The V and J genes are TRBV12-3 or TRBV12-4 and TRBJ2-7, with D possibly being TRBD1 or TRBD2 (6 bases each). The CDR3 is 13 amino acids. The V gene lost 6 bases and the J gene lost 1 base, with 10 bases spanning the gap. In DNA, the CDR3 is TGTGCCAGCAGAACAGGGACTTCCTACGAGCAGTACTTC. This sequence encodes CASRTGTSYEQYF.

This clonotype was detected many times. The chain uses TRBV20-1 and TRBJ2-3; D is uncertain. The V and J ends lost 6 bases and 0 bases respectively, with 16 bases between them. The CDR3 runs 15 residues. Germline CDR1 DFQATT, CDR2 SNEGSKA (reference sequence). The CDR3 spells CSAPADGTSTDTQYF. The CDR3 nucleotides are TGCAGTGCCCCCGCGGACGGCACTAGCACAGATACGCAGTATTTT.

Many counts were recorded for this clonotype. This chain connects TRBV5-1 to TRBJ1-4; D gene ambiguous. The CDR3 sequence is 12 residues long. Trimming removed 5 bases at V and 3 bases at J, with 5 bases between. Germline CDR1 and CDR2: SGHRS and YFSETQ. The CDR3 DNA follows: TGCGCCAGCAGGGAGGCTAATGAAAAACTGTTTTTT. Protein: CASREANEKLFF.

V and J are TRBV6-1 and TRBJ2-7; no firm D call. The CDR3 covers 12 residues. In germline, CDR1 is MNHNS, CDR2 SASEGT. Between the trimmed V and J ends, which lost 6 bases and 5 bases, there was a span of 11 bases. The CDR3 reads CASSVFSDEQYF. The CDR3 DNA reads TGTGCCAGCAGCGTTTTCTCAGACGAGCAGTACTTC.

The chain carries TRBV7-6 and TRBJ2-3; 13 bases line up with TRBD2. The ends lost 5 bases at V and 3 bases at J; junction bases unmatched: 5. The CDR3 has 16 amino acids. The germline V gene encodes CDR1 SGHVS and CDR2 FNYEAQ. DNA of the CDR3: TGTGCCAGCAGCCCGGTGGGACTAGCGGGGACAGATACGCAGTATTTT. Amino acid sequence: CASSPVGLAGTDTQYF.

This clonotype was counted only a few times. The chain uses TRBV5-1 and TRBJ1-6; D ambiguous. Trimming pared 4 bases from V and 7 bases from J, leaving 9 bases between. This CDR3 contains 13 residues. Germline lookup yields CDR1 SGHRS and CDR2 YFSETQ. Written as DNA, the CDR3 is TGCGCCAGCAGCCCTGACATGAATTCACCCCTCCACTTT. This codes for CASSPDMNSPLHF.

There are many counts of this clonotype. The chain carries TRBV6-1 and TRBJ2-2; 9 bases fit TRBD1. Germline assignment: CDR1 MNHNS and CDR2 SASEGT. Germline trimming cut 6 bases from V and 8 bases from J; bases unmatched to any gene: 10. This CDR3 contains 15 residues. CDR3 nucleotide sequence: TGTGCCAGCAGGGGGACAGGGCGGGAAAAAGGGGAGCTGTTTTTT. Residues: CASRGTGREKGELFF.

This clonotype showed up many times. The chain carries TRBV7-2 and TRBJ2-2, with TRBD1 identical over 9 bases. This CDR3 is built from 15 residues. Germline CDR1 SGHTA, CDR2 FQGNSA. V lost 5 bases and J lost 3; bases outside the gene matches: 4. The CDR3, as DNA: TGTGCCAGCAGCCGGGACAGGGTGGACACCGGGGAGCTGTTTTTT. Translating it yields CASSRDRVDTGELFF.

The chain carries TRBV12-3 or TRBV12-4 and TRBJ2-1, with D unresolved. This CDR3 spans 13 amino acids. V dropped 5 bases and J dropped 5 bases, with 10 bases sitting between them. Here the CDR3 DNA reads TGTGCCAGCAGTCCTAGACGCCACAATGAGCAGTTCTTC. It yields the protein CASSPRRHNEQFF.

This clonotype appeared a few times. This rearrangement joins TRBV29-1 to TRBJ2-5; D remains ambiguous. The CDR3 totals 12 residues. Germline assignment: CDR1 SQVTM and CDR2 ANQGSEA. The CDR3 here is CTSTWGRETQYF. CDR3 coding DNA: TGCACCAGCACCTGGGGTCGAGAGACCCAGTACTTC. Using reference TRBV29-1 and TRBJ2-5 for the parts outside the CDR3, the full variable domain is SAVISQKPSRDICQRGTSLTIQCQVDSQVTMMFWYRQQPGQSLTLIATANQGSEATYESGFVIDKFPISRPNLTFSTLTVSNMSPEDSSIYLCTSTWGRETQYFGPGTRLLVL.

This clonotype showed up many times. The chain carries TRBV20-1 and TRBJ2-3, with D possibly matching TRBD1 (6 bases). Germline CDR1 and CDR2: DFQATT and SNEGSKA (reference sequence). Trimming pared 8 bases from V and 1 base from J, leaving 13 bases between. The CDR3 covers 13 residues. Here the CDR3 reads CSSKGDGTDTQYF. Written as DNA, the CDR3 is TGCAGTTCCAAGGGGGACGGCACAGATACGCAGTATTTT.

Ten or more counts support this clonotype. The V call is TRBV7-6, the J call TRBJ2-1; 14 nucleotides match TRBD2. Germline CDR1 and CDR2: SGHVS and FNYEAQ. V lost 3 bases to trimming and J lost 10 bases; unmatched junction nucleotides: 5. This CDR3 has 15 residues. The CDR3 region has the DNA TGTGCCAGCAGCTTTACCGGGACTAGCGGGGGCGAGCAGTTCTTC. It specifies CASSFTGTSGGEQFF. Based on the CDR3 plus reference TRBV7-6 and TRBJ2-1, the full variable domain is GAGVSQSPRYKVTKRGQDVALRCDPISGHVSLYWYRQALGQGPEFLTYFNYEAQQDKSGLPNDRFSAERPEGSISTLTIQRTEQRDSAMYRCASSFTGTSGGEQFFGPGTRLTVL.